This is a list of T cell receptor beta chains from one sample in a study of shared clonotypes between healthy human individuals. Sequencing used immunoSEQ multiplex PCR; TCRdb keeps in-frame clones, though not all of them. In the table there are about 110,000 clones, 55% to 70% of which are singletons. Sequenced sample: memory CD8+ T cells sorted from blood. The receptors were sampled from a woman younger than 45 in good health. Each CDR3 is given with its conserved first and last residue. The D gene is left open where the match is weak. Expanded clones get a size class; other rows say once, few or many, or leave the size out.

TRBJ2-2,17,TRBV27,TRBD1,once,TGTGCCAGCAGTCCCCCCGGACAGGGGCGGATCACCGGGGAGCTGTTTTTT,CASSPPGQGRITGELFF
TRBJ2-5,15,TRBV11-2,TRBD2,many,TGTGCCAGCACCCCCGGACTAGCCCACGTAGAGACCCAGTACTTC,CASTPGLAHVETQYF
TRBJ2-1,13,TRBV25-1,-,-,TGTGCCAGCAGAGATACAGGATACAATGAGCAGTTCTTC,CASRDTGYNEQFF
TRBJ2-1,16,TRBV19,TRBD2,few,TGTGCCAGCCATTCTGGGGCGGGAGGCCTCTACAATGAGCAGTTCTTC,CASHSGAGGLYNEQFF
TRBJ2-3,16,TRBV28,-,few,TGTGCCAGCAGTTTCCCTGAGCAGTTAAATCCAGATACGCAGTATTTT,CASSFPEQLNPDTQYF
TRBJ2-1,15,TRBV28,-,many,TGTGCCAGCGTACCTAAGGCTAGCCCTTACAATGAGCAGTTCTTC,CASVPKASPYNEQFF
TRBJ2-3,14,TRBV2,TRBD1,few,TGTGCCAGCACTACGGGACAGGGGAGAGATACGCAGTATTTT,CASTTGQGRDTQYF
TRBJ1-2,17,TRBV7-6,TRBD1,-,TGTGCCAGCAGCTTATTGACAGGGGGCCTCGTCTCGAGTGGCTACACCTTC,CASSLLTGGLVSSGYTF
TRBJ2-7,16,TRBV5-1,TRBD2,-,TGCGCCAGCAGCCCAGGGGCTCTAGCGGGGTCCCTGGAGCAGTACTTC,CASSPGALAGSLEQYF
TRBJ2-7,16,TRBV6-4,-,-,TGTGCCAGCAGTTTATCGCCGGGAGAGGTATCGTGGGAGCAGTACTTC,CASSLSPGEVSWEQYF